This is a list of T cell receptor beta chains from one sample in a study of early T cells in non-severe SARS-CoV-2 infection. TCRdb re-derived calls from the 5' RACE reads in MiXCR, one entry per CDR3 protein. This table has fewer than 120,000 distinct CDR3 sequences, around 12% appearing once. The starting material was whole blood, obtained at baseline. These receptors came from an adult who was a healthcare worker with PCR-confirmed SARS-CoV-2 infection or an uninfected control (not recorded which). Both conserved end residues are part of each CDR3. The D gene is left open where the match is weak. Clone size appears in some rows only: once, few, many, or a class for an expanded clone.

V gene	clone size	CDR3 length	D gene	J gene	CDR3 protein	CDR3 DNA
TRBV13	few	14	TRBD1	TRBJ2-7	CASSPPGQGYEQYF	TGTGCCAGCAGCCCGCCGGGACAGGGGTACGAGCAGTACTTC
TRBV7-7	few	13	TRBD1	TRBJ2-5	CASSAGQGETQYF	TGTGCTAGCAGCGCGGGACAGGGGGAGACCCAGTACTTC
TRBV11-2	NA	15	TRBD2	TRBJ2-2	CASSSSGTNTGELFF	TGTGCCAGCAGCTCTAGCGGGACGAACACCGGGGAGCTGTTTTTT
TRBV18	many	17	NA	TRBJ2-7	CASSPLEAARSSYEQYF	TGTGCCAGCTCACCATTGGAGGCGGCCAGGAGCTCCTACGAGCAGTACTTC
TRBV7-9	few	15	TRBD1	TRBJ1-2	CASSATRDSNYGYTF	TGTGCCAGCAGCGCGACCCGGGACAGCAACTATGGCTACACCTTC
TRBV6-5	NA	12	NA	TRBJ1-2	CASSRDIYGYTF	TGTGCCAGCAGTAGGGACATCTATGGCTACACCTTC
TRBV7-3	NA	14	NA	TRBJ2-3	CASSPTLQADTQYF	TGTGCCAGCAGCCCCACGCTGCAGGCAGATACGCAGTATTTT
TRBV18	few	14	NA	TRBJ1-1	CASSPRQTDTEAFF	TGTGCCAGCTCACCGAGACAGACTGACACTGAAGCTTTCTTT
TRBV6-2/TRBV6-3	many	20	NA	TRBJ2-6	CASSLSRQQRFSSGANVLTF	TGTGCCAGCAGTTTATCGCGACAACAAAGGTTCAGCTCTGGGGCCAACGTCCTGACTTTC
TRBV29-1	few	14	NA	TRBJ1-3	CSVVDDHSGNTIYF	TGCAGCGTTGTAGACGACCACTCTGGAAACACCATATATTTT
TRBV11-2	many	15	NA	TRBJ2-2	CASSFMAVNTGELFF	TGTGCCAGCAGCTTCATGGCGGTGAACACCGGGGAGCTGTTTTTT
TRBV27	many	14	NA	TRBJ1-1	CASRSPGAITEAFF	TGTGCCAGCAGGAGCCCAGGGGCTATCACCGAAGCTTTCTTT
TRBV7-8	many	15	NA	TRBJ2-3	CASSLVGGSTDTQYF	TGTGCCAGCAGCTTAGTGGGCGGTAGCACAGATACGCAGTATTTT
TRBV6-5	NA	14	TRBD1	TRBJ1-2	CASRYGQGIYGYTF	TGTGCCAGCAGATACGGACAGGGGATTTATGGCTACACCTTC
TRBV5-5	few	13	NA	TRBJ1-1	CASSLWTNTEAFF	TGTGCCAGCAGCTTATGGACGAACACTGAAGCTTTCTTT
TRBV27	few	19	NA	TRBJ2-2	CASSLFFGGGSPNTGELFF	TGTGCCAGCAGTTTATTTTTCGGGGGCGGGAGTCCGAACACCGGGGAGCTGTTTTTT
TRBV5-6	NA	15	NA	TRBJ1-1	CASSPGLNVYTEAFF	TGTGCCAGCAGCCCGGGACTTAACGTGTACACTGAAGCTTTCTTT
TRBV7-2	NA	14	NA	TRBJ2-3	CASGGTSLGDTQYF	TGTGCCAGCGGGGGGACGTCGCTTGGGGATACGCAGTATTTT
TRBV11-2	NA	11	NA	TRBJ2-1	CASSSLSEQFF	TGTGCCAGCAGCTCTCTGAGTGAGCAGTTCTTC
TRBV7-9	many	18	TRBD2	TRBJ2-1	CASSPWQPGTSGNNEQFF	TGTGCCAGCAGCCCGTGGCAACCCGGGACTAGCGGGAATAATGAGCAGTTCTTC
TRBV29-1	few	12	NA	TRBJ1-1	CSVAGLNTEAFF	TGCAGCGTCGCGGGACTAAACACTGAAGCTTTCTTT
TRBV20-1	NA	12	NA	TRBJ1-2	CSARVANYGYTF	TGCAGTGCTAGAGTAGCTAACTATGGCTACACCTTC
TRBV12-3/TRBV12-4	few	14	TRBD1	TRBJ1-3	CASSLGTVGNTIYF	TGTGCCAGCAGTTTGGGGACAGTAGGAAACACCATATATTTT
TRBV6-6	NA	17	NA	TRBJ1-5	CASSRDIRGAGGQPQHF	TGTGCCAGCAGTCGCGACATTCGTGGGGCCGGCGGTCAGCCCCAGCATTTT
TRBV5-5	few	18	TRBD2	TRBJ2-2	CASSLYPRGATNTGELFF	TGTGCCAGCAGCTTGTATCCGCGGGGGGCTACGAACACCGGGGAGCTGTTTTTT
TRBV4-1	few	14	NA	TRBJ2-5	CASSQRLRRETQYF	TGCGCCAGCAGCCAAAGACTGAGGAGAGAGACCCAGTACTTC
TRBV7-7	many	15	TRBD1	TRBJ2-5	CASREGTGEGETQYF	TGTGCTAGCAGAGAAGGGACAGGAGAAGGAGAGACCCAGTACTTC
TRBV2	many	17	TRBD2	TRBJ2-3	CASSLSGEAAFTDTQYF	TGTGCCAGCAGTTTAAGCGGGGAGGCGGCTTTCACAGATACGCAGTATTTT
TRBV5-6	NA	16	TRBD2	TRBJ2-1	CASSLNSGGNHNEQFF	TGTGCCAGCAGTTTAAACAGCGGGGGGAATCACAATGAGCAGTTCTTC
TRBV25-1	NA	13	NA	TRBJ1-1	CASSTQSSLEAFF	TGTGCCAGCAGCACCCAGAGTTCGCTTGAAGCTTTCTTT
TRBV5-1	NA	14	TRBD1	TRBJ2-7	CASRGTGRSGEQYF	TGCGCCAGCAGAGGGACAGGTCGGTCGGGTGAGCAGTACTTC
TRBV20-1	NA	13	TRBD1	TRBJ1-1	CSAHRGLATEAFF	TGCAGTGCTCACAGGGGGCTGGCCACTGAAGCTTTCTTT
TRBV19	NA	14	NA	TRBJ2-1	CASSNSRTYNEQFF	TGTGCCAGTAGTAACAGTCGGACCTACAATGAGCAGTTCTTC
TRBV5-1	many	16	NA	TRBJ1-6	CASSLEVTPYNSPLHF	TGCGCCAGCAGCTTGGAAGTTACCCCTTATAATTCACCCCTCCACTTT
TRBV11-2	few	16	TRBD2	TRBJ2-5	CASSLDSGGIRETQYF	TGTGCCAGCAGCTTAGATAGCGGGGGTATTCGGGAGACCCAGTACTTC
TRBV7-9	many	13	NA	TRBJ1-4	CASSFPVDEKLFF	TGTGCCAGCAGCTTCCCAGTAGATGAAAAACTGTTTTTT